The 26 T cell receptor beta chains given below trace back to one sample, sequenced in a study of CD8 T cells in ankylosing spondylitis. MiXCR, run by TCRdb on the 5' RACE reads, gives a single entry per CDR3 protein. Of 150,000 to 200,000 distinct CDR3 sequences listed, 13% are singletons. Sequencing input: blood, either unsorted or a sorted T cell fraction (not recorded which). The receptors originated from a female donor with ankylosing spondylitis or in good health (not recorded which).

This clonotype was counted ten times or more. The chain employs TRBV12-3 or TRBV12-4 and TRBJ2-5; D unclear. This CDR3 region has 11 residues. Between the trimmed V and J ends, which lost 6 bases and 5 bases, there was a span of 7 bases. The CDR3: CASSALETQYF. In DNA, the CDR3 is TGTGCCAGCAGCGCGCTTGAGACCCAGTACTTC.

The sample holds many counts of this clonotype. The chain combines TRBV4-2 with TRBJ1-2, with a tentative D call TRBD1 (6 bases). This CDR3 comprises 15 residues. From germline, CDR1 is LGHNA and CDR2 YNFKEQ. V lost 3 bases, J lost 2 bases, and 13 bases lay in between. CDR3 DNA: TGTGCCAGCAGCCAGGAGACAGGTGGGAACTATGGCTACACCTTC. Encoded protein: CASSQETGGNYGYTF.

This clonotype was seen ten or more times. The rearrangement joins TRBV20-1 to TRBJ2-7, with TRBD2 identical over 7 bases. This CDR3 is 15 amino acids long. V trimming: 6 bases; J trimming: 0 bases; junction bases outside the gene matches: 11. Looked up from germline, CDR1 is DFQATT and CDR2 is SNEGSKA (reference sequence). The DNA for the CDR3 is TGCAGTGCACGCGATAGCGGGTGGAGCTCCTACGAGCAGTACTTC. Protein product: CSARDSGWSSYEQYF.

This clonotype was counted between two and nine times. This sequence joins TRBV4-3 and TRBJ1-2; tentatively, D is TRBD1 (6 bases). Germline CDR1 reads LGHNA; CDR2 reads YSLEER. Deletions cut 0 bases from V and 7 bases from J, with 15 bases between. This CDR3 has 15 residues. CDR3 nucleotide sequence: TGCGCCAGCAGCCAAGAGTTACTCACAGGGAGTGGCTACACCTTC. This codes for CASSQELLTGSGYTF.

This clonotype showed up many times. The chain is built from TRBV12-3 or TRBV12-4 and TRBJ1-5; D might be TRBD1 (6 bases). This CDR3 region has 13 residues. Trimming removed 1 base at V and 6 bases at J, with 7 bases between. The CDR3 nucleotides read TGTGCCAGCAGTTTAGGGGGGCTTCAGCCCCAGCATTTT. It is translated as CASSLGGLQPQHF.

Comments on this clonotype: A much larger clone sits a single nucleotide away, making a read error possible. The V call is TRBV30, the J call TRBJ2-1; D is undetermined. Per the germline V gene, CDR1 is GTSNPN and CDR2 is SVGIG (reference sequence). The length of the CDR3 is 12 residues. CDR3 loop: CARSGQFNEQFF. As DNA, the CDR3 is TGTGCCCGGAGTGGCCAGTTCAATGAGCAGTTCTTC. Variable domain in full (rest from reference TRBV30 and TRBJ2-1): SQTIHQWPATLVQPVGSPLSLECTVEGTSNPNLYWYRQAAGRGLQLLFYSVGIGQISSEVPQNLSASRPQDRQFILSSKKLLLSDSGFYLCARSGQFNEQFFGPGTRLTVL.

The sample holds many counts of this clonotype. The V gene is TRBV12-3 or TRBV12-4, the J gene TRBJ1-5, with D perhaps TRBD1 (5 bases). This CDR3 is built from 14 residues. V was cut by 5 bases and J by 4 bases, with 12 bases left in between. The DNA of the CDR3 is TGTGCCAGCAGTGGTGGGGGTTGGAATCAGCCCCAGCATTTT. Its protein is CASSGGGWNQPQHF.

J is TRBJ1-2 and V is TRBV11-2, with 9 bases fitting TRBD1. V lost 3 bases and J lost 10; bases outside the gene matches: 27. The CDR3 is made up of 20 amino acids. Germline CDR1 SGHAT, CDR2 FQNNGV. As DNA, the CDR3 is TGTGCCAGCAGCTTCCGGGACAGGGCCACCGAGGATATTCGGCGGCCTAACTACACCTTC. Residues: CASSFRDRATEDIRRPNYTF.

The chain employs TRBV7-8 and TRBJ2-7, with D possibly called TRBD1 or TRBD2 (5 bases each). Per germline, CDR1 SGHVS and CDR2 FQNEAQ. The length of the CDR3 is 12 residues. The V end was cut by 5 bases, the J end by 7 bases, with 12 bases between. The CDR3 is CASSPGTEEQYF. The CDR3 DNA is TGTGCCAGCAGCCCCGGGACGGAAGAGCAGTACTTC.

This clonotype was recorded at least ten times. The rearrangement links TRBV2 to TRBJ2-7; 8 bases are a match to TRBD1. The ends lost 6 bases at V and 0 bases at J; junction bases unmatched: 4. Germline V gene sequence: CDR1 SNHLY, CDR2 FYNNEI. This CDR3 has 14 residues. The CDR3: CASRDRVGSYEQYF. The CDR3 coding sequence is TGTGCCAGCAGGGACAGGGTGGGCTCCTACGAGCAGTACTTC.

This clonotype was seen only a few times. The gene calls are TRBV7-6 and TRBJ1-1; D call uncertain. The CDR3 loop spans 14 amino acids. Germline CDR1 reads SGHVS; CDR2 reads FNYEAQ. V lost 2 bases, J lost 0 bases, and 7 bases lay in between. CDR3 sequence (DNA): TGTGCCAGCAGCTTAACGGATATGAACACTGAAGCTTTCTTT. This encodes CASSLTDMNTEAFF. Complete variable domain (other parts from reference TRBV7-6 and TRBJ1-1): GAGVSQSPRYKVTKRGQDVALRCDPISGHVSLYWYRQALGQGPEFLTYFNYEAQQDKSGLPNDRFSAERPEGSISTLTIQRTEQRDSAMYRCASSLTDMNTEAFFGQGTRLTVV.

In its sample, this clonotype was seen a few times. The chain joins TRBV7-3 to TRBJ2-2; 8 nucleotides agree with TRBD2. The trim removed 5 bases at V and 3 bases at J, leaving 11 bases unmatched. CDR3 length: 17 amino acids. Germline CDR1 SGHTA, CDR2 FQGTGA. The CDR3 sequence: CASSPSGSGRYTGELFF. The CDR3 bases are TGTGCCAGCAGCCCCTCGGGGAGCGGGAGATACACCGGGGAGCTGTTTTTT.

This clonotype was counted many times. This chain links TRBV12-3 or TRBV12-4 with TRBJ1-1, with 7 bases that match TRBD1. V was clipped by 5 bases and J by 2 bases; unmatched bases: 8. This CDR3 has 15 residues. The CDR3 spells CASSPLGGGNTEAFF. The CDR3 DNA sequence: TGTGCCAGCAGTCCCCTGGGAGGGGGCAACACTGAAGCTTTCTTT.

This clonotype was counted ten times or more. This chain joins TRBV20-1 and TRBJ2-7, with a possible D match to TRBD1 (6 bases). Germline assignment: CDR1 DFQATT and CDR2 SNEGSKA (reference sequence). There are 16 residues in the CDR3. Deletions cut 6 bases from V and 3 bases from J, with 24 bases between. CDR3 amino acids: CSAKPQGFTLLYEQYF. Here the CDR3 DNA reads TGCAGTGCCAAACCACAGGGATTCACTCTCCTCTACGAGCAGTACTTC.

With respect to this clonotype: At one end, the junction sequence differs from germline, possibly due to a read error. The chain links TRBV9 to TRBJ2-1; TRBD1 matches 9 bases. The CDR3 spans 21 residues. Looked up from germline, CDR1 is SGDLS and CDR2 is YYNGEE. The CDR3 coding sequence is TGTGCCAGCAGTGGATATGGGTCCGGGACAGGGAAAGGGAGCTCCTACAATGGGCAGTTCTTC. It translates to CASSGYGSGTGKGSSYNGQFF.

The J gene is TRBJ2-2, the V gene TRBV7-2; TRBD2 is a possible D gene (6 bases). V was shortened by 0 bases and J by 0 bases, with 14 bases between the two germline ends. Germline V gives CDR1 SGHTA, CDR2 FQGNSA. The CDR3 totals 18 residues. The CDR3 region has the DNA TGTGCCAGCAGCTTAGCGCTCTCGGGAGAGTCGAACACCGGGGAGCTGTTTTTT. Encoded protein: CASSLALSGESNTGELFF.

By sample fraction, this clonotype is large (0.1 to 1%). The V gene is TRBV24-1, the J gene TRBJ2-5; a weak D match, TRBD1 (5 bases). The CDR3 runs 14 residues. The V end was cut by 1 base, the J end by 6 bases, with 11 bases between. Per germline, CDR1 KGHDR and CDR2 SFDVKD. DNA of the CDR3: TGTGCCACCAGTGATTTTCAGGGTGGGAAGACCCAGTACTTC. This sequence encodes CATSDFQGGKTQYF.

This clonotype was recorded many times. The chain combines TRBV29-1 with TRBJ1-3; a weak D match, TRBD1 (5 bases). Germline V gene sequence: CDR1 SQVTM, CDR2 ANQGSEA. Trimming shortened V by 7 bases and J by 0 bases, and 7 bases separated the two germline ends. The CDR3 is 12 amino acids. The CDR3 nucleotides read TGCAGCGCAGGGACCTCTGGAAACACCATATATTTT. Translating gives CSAGTSGNTIYF.

This clonotype was picked up many times. The V gene is TRBV29-1, the J gene TRBJ2-1; no firm D call. This CDR3 comprises 13 residues. CDR1 and CDR2 (germline): SQVTM, ANQGSEA. V was shortened by 4 bases and J by 7 bases, with 14 bases between the two germline ends. The CDR3 DNA follows: TGCAGCGTTGCCGGACGGCTAGGTAATGAGCAGTTCTTC. Translated, it gives CSVAGRLGNEQFF.

The chain has TRBV5-5 and TRBJ1-5; D is uncertain. Germline V gives CDR1 SGHKS, CDR2 YYEKEE (reference sequence). This CDR3 is 16 amino acids long. V was pared by 2 bases and J by 3 bases, with 15 bases between. In nucleotides, the CDR3 is TGTGCCAGCAGCTTACAACCCCCCGGGCCCAATCAGCCCCAGCATTTT. Its translation: CASSLQPPGPNQPQHF. Looking up the rest from reference TRBV5-5 and TRBJ1-5 gives the full variable domain: DAGVTQSPTHLIKTRGQQVTLRCSPISGHKSVSWYQQVLGQGPQFIFQYYEKEERGRGNFPDRFSARQFPNYSSELNVNALLLGDSALYLCASSLQPPGPNQPQHFGDGTRLSIL.

With regard to this clonotype: A read error is possible here, since a much larger clone lies one base away. The CDR3 loop is CASTRSWRGGKRENEQFF. The CDR3 DNA reads TGTGCCAGCACCCGTTCTTGGCGAGGGGGGAAGCGGGAGAATGAGCAGTTCTTC. J is TRBJ2-1 and V is TRBV11-1; the match to TRBD2 covers 8 bases. The CDR3 length is 18 residues. Germline values: CDR1 SGHAT, CDR2 FQDESV (reference sequence). V was pared by 7 bases and J by 7 bases, with 21 bases of the junction left unmatched.

With regard to this clonotype: A much larger clone differs from this one at a single base, so this may be a read error. The rearrangement uses TRBV6-2 or TRBV6-3 and TRBJ1-1; D not resolved. Per the germline V gene, CDR1 is MNHEY and CDR2 is SVGEGT. The CDR3 is made up of 13 amino acids. The CDR3 loop is CAGSYSAGTEAFF. The DNA of the CDR3 is TGTGCCGGCAGTTACTCGGCGGGCACTGAAGCTTTCTTT.

This chain joins TRBV12-3 or TRBV12-4 and TRBJ2-7; TRBD2 agrees at 7 bases. This CDR3 region has 15 residues. Trimming took 4 bases from V and 6 from J; bases not matched to a gene: 12. CDR3 protein: CASSSLNAGEGEQYF. As DNA, the CDR3 is TGTGCCAGCAGTTCTCTCAATGCGGGAGAGGGCGAGCAGTACTTC.

This clonotype appeared many times. DNA of the CDR3: TGCGCCAGCAGCCATCCTATAGGGGGGGAGCTGTTTTTT. Its protein is CASSHPIGGELFF. This chain joins TRBV4-1 and TRBJ2-2; D uncertain. This CDR3 spans 13 amino acids. Deletions cut 3 bases from V and 8 bases from J, with 10 bases between. Germline V gene data show CDR1 as MGHRA and CDR2 as YSYEKL.

This clonotype was observed a handful of times. The gene calls are TRBV7-2 and TRBJ2-7; TRBD2 matches 10 bases. The junction had 2 bases not matched to a gene; V was cut back by 1 base and J by 2 bases. The CDR3 has 15 residues. The germline V gene has CDR1 SGHTA and CDR2 FQGNSA. The CDR3: CASSLEGTSAYEQYF. The CDR3 DNA reads TGTGCCAGCAGCTTAGAGGGGACTAGCGCCTACGAGCAGTACTTC.

This clonotype was seen many times. The chain employs TRBV3-1 and TRBJ2-3, with D hard to call. This CDR3 is built from 15 residues. The ends were cut back, 1 base at V and 5 bases at J, with 13 bases in the middle. Germline V gene data show CDR1 as LGHDT and CDR2 as YNNKEL (reference sequence). The CDR3 sequence is CASSQVGPNQDTQYF. CDR3 nucleotides: TGTGCCAGCAGCCAAGTTGGGCCCAACCAAGATACGCAGTATTTT.